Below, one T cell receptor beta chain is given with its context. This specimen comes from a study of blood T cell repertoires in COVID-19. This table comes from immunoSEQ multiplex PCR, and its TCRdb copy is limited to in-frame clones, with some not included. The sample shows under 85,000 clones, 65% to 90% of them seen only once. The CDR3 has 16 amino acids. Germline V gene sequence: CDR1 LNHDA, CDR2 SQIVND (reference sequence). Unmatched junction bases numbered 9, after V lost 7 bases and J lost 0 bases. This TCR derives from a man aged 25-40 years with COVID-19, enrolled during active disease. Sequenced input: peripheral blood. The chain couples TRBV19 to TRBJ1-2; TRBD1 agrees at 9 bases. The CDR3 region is CASTSEGQGTNYGYTF. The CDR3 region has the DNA TGTGCCAGTACCTCGGAGGGACAGGGTACTAACTATGGCTACACCTTC.